This T cell receptor beta chain is from a study of human T cells and chemical hapten exposure. TCRdb independently ran MiXCR on the RACE reads; one entry per CDR3 protein. The data hold 360,000 or so distinct CDR3 sequences, with about 6.3% observed a single time. Trimming left V 4 bases short and J 2 bases short, with 14 bases between. The CDR3 extends over 15 amino acids. Germline V gene lookup returns CDR1 SGHRS and CDR2 YFSETQ. Time point reported: patch test 2, 6 weeks after DPC sensitization. Treatment noted: therapeutic diphenylcyclopropenone sensitization with weekly scalp DPC. Regarding this clonotype: Given the absence of the conserved phenylalanine or tryptophan at the CDR3 end, a read error is likely.

The clonotype was recovered from a woman between 18 and 29 years old with alopecia areata. Some clones in this sample may be carry-over from other donors' samples. The sequencing here drew on whole blood, taken in connection with sensitization to the hapten diphenylcyclopropenone (DPC). V usage is TRBV5-1 and J usage is TRBJ2-3; D uncertain. The CDR3 region has the DNA TGCGCCAGCAGCCTGGGGAAAACCGACACAGATACGCAGTATCTT. It yields the protein CASSLGKTDTDTQYL.